The rows below give T cell receptor beta chains drawn from one sample of a study of identical twins. TCRdb redid the calling of the 5' RACE reads with MiXCR, one entry per CDR3 protein. The table lists about 260,000 distinct CDR3 sequences, about 7.3% of them singletons. In addition, the sample was reused for a study of yellow fever vaccine responses in identical twins.

What was sequenced was memory (CD45RO+) T cells sorted from blood. Receptors originate from a woman between 18 and 29 years old in good health. Each CDR3 is given with its conserved first and last residue. Each record gives: clone size, J gene, V gene, D gene, CDR3 DNA, CDR3 protein. A D gene is named only where the DNA matches it firmly. Size values are once, few and many counts, or a class for expanded clones, and some rows have none.

clone size: -
J gene: TRBJ2-2
V gene: TRBV4-2
D gene: -
CDR3 DNA: TGTGCCAGCAGCAAAGAGACCGGGACAACGAACACCGGGGAGCTGTTTTTT
CDR3 protein: CASSKETGTTNTGELFF

clone size: few
J gene: TRBJ2-1
V gene: TRBV20-1
D gene: -
CDR3 DNA: TGCAGTGCTCGCCCAGCGGACCAACCCTACAATGAGCAGTTCTTC
CDR3 protein: CSARPADQPYNEQFF

clone size: few
J gene: TRBJ1-2
V gene: TRBV20-1
D gene: -
CDR3 DNA: TGCAGTGCTCGTCGGTTGGGGGGCTACACCTTC
CDR3 protein: CSARRLGGYTF

clone size: few
J gene: TRBJ2-5
V gene: TRBV5-6
D gene: -
CDR3 DNA: TGTGCCAGCAGCTTGGCCCCCGGGGAGACCCAGTACTTC
CDR3 protein: CASSLAPGETQYF

clone size: many
J gene: TRBJ1-4
V gene: TRBV4-1
D gene: -
CDR3 DNA: TGCGCCAGCAGCCACGCCTCCGGGACCGGAAATGAAAAACTGTTTTTT
CDR3 protein: CASSHASGTGNEKLFF

clone size: -
J gene: TRBJ2-5
V gene: TRBV7-6
D gene: -
CDR3 DNA: TGTGCCAGCAGCCGCCGGGACCAGGGAGAGACCCAGTACTTC
CDR3 protein: CASSRRDQGETQYF

clone size: -
J gene: TRBJ1-5
V gene: TRBV2
D gene: -
CDR3 DNA: TGTGCCAGCAGTGAATCCAGTTTCAATCAGCCCCAGCATTTT
CDR3 protein: CASSESSFNQPQHF

clone size: -
J gene: TRBJ2-5
V gene: TRBV28
D gene: -
CDR3 DNA: TGTGCCAGCAGAAGGTCGGGGCAAGAGACCCAGTACTTC
CDR3 protein: CASRRSGQETQYF

clone size: few
J gene: TRBJ2-3
V gene: TRBV24-1
D gene: TRBD2
CDR3 DNA: TGTGCCACCAGTGATTATAGGCTAGCGGGAACAGATACGCAGTATTTT
CDR3 protein: CATSDYRLAGTDTQYF

clone size: few
J gene: TRBJ2-7
V gene: TRBV28
D gene: -
CDR3 DNA: TGTGCCAGCAGTCCCCCAGGGACTCAGCCCCCCTACGAGCAGTACTTC
CDR3 protein: CASSPPGTQPPYEQYF

clone size: many
J gene: TRBJ2-7
V gene: TRBV4-2
D gene: -
CDR3 DNA: TGTGCCAGCAGCCAAGATCCAGCGGGTAAAGCCTACGAGCAGTACTTC
CDR3 protein: CASSQDPAGKAYEQYF

clone size: many
J gene: TRBJ2-7
V gene: TRBV5-1
D gene: -
CDR3 DNA: TGCGCCAGCAGCCTAAGCCCCACAGACAGGACCTACGAGCAGTACTTC
CDR3 protein: CASSLSPTDRTYEQYF

clone size: few
J gene: TRBJ2-1
V gene: TRBV24-1
D gene: TRBD2
CDR3 DNA: TGTGCCACCAGTGATTTGTCTAGCGGGGGGTGGAATGAGCAGTTCTTC
CDR3 protein: CATSDLSSGGWNEQFF

clone size: many
J gene: TRBJ2-1
V gene: TRBV12-3/TRBV12-4
D gene: TRBD2
CDR3 DNA: TGTGCCAGCAGTCCGTCTAGCGGGAATAACAATGAGCAGTTCTTC
CDR3 protein: CASSPSSGNNNEQFF

clone size: few
J gene: TRBJ2-2
V gene: TRBV7-6
D gene: -
CDR3 DNA: TGTGCCAGCAGCCCCCTGGACTACCCGAACACCGGGGAGCTGTTTTTT
CDR3 protein: CASSPLDYPNTGELFF

clone size: few
J gene: TRBJ2-1
V gene: TRBV25-1
D gene: -
CDR3 DNA: TGTGCCAGCAGTCTGGAGAAGGGCTACAATGAGCAGTTCTTC
CDR3 protein: CASSLEKGYNEQFF

clone size: many
J gene: TRBJ1-1
V gene: TRBV3-1
D gene: -
CDR3 DNA: TGTGCCAGCAGCAAGTGGACGGCGAACACTGAAGCTTTCTTT
CDR3 protein: CASSKWTANTEAFF

clone size: many
J gene: TRBJ2-5
V gene: TRBV20-1
D gene: -
CDR3 DNA: TGCAGTGCTAGCCTAGTCCAAGAGACCCAGTACTTC
CDR3 protein: CSASLVQETQYF

clone size: -
J gene: TRBJ1-2
V gene: TRBV6-1
D gene: -
CDR3 DNA: TGTGCCAGCAGCCCCTCGGGGGGCGATAGGTATGGCTACACCTTC
CDR3 protein: CASSPSGGDRYGYTF

clone size: many
J gene: TRBJ2-3
V gene: TRBV20-1
D gene: TRBD2
CDR3 DNA: TGCAGTGCTCGACTAGCGGGGAGGACAGATACGCAGTATTTT
CDR3 protein: CSARLAGRTDTQYF